The 18 T cell receptor beta chains below were found in one sample sequenced in a study of blood T cells in healthy people across ages. Together with a sample-barcoded 5' primer, a J-beta primer mix was included in a second PCR lasting roughly 6 to 12 cycles. TCRdb analysed the 5' RACE reads with MiXCR anew, one entry per CDR3 protein. The sample has fewer than 2,000,000 distinct CDR3 sequences, about two fifths seen once. What was sequenced was blood. The origin of the receptors is a human donor in good health.

The chain carries TRBV20-1 and TRBJ2-1; the D gene could be TRBD1 or TRBD2 (5 bases each). This CDR3 contains 15 residues. V was shortened by 6 bases and J by 0 bases, with 15 bases between the two germline ends. Per germline, CDR1 DFQATT and CDR2 SNEGSKA (reference sequence). CDR3 in amino acids: CSADGAHSSYNEQFF. As DNA, the CDR3 is TGCAGTGCAGACGGGGCTCACAGCTCCTACAATGAGCAGTTCTTC.

There are many counts of this clonotype. This chain uses TRBV6-2 or TRBV6-3 with TRBJ2-5; D remains unclear. Looked up from germline, CDR1 is MNHEY and CDR2 is SVGEGT. Trimming cost V 6 bases and J 4 bases, with 9 bases left between them. This CDR3 comprises 12 residues. Written as DNA, the CDR3 is TGTGCCAGCAGCTTGAATGCAGAGACCCAGTACTTC. This translates into CASSLNAETQYF.

The chain links TRBV12-3 or TRBV12-4 to TRBJ2-1; 7 nucleotides align to TRBD1. J gave up 4 bases and V 5 bases, and 17 bases lay outside the gene matches. The CDR3 loop spans 18 amino acids. The CDR3 loop is CASSPSRTGPSTYNEQFF. The CDR3 DNA follows: TGTGCCAGCAGTCCATCCCGGACAGGTCCATCAACTTACAATGAGCAGTTCTTC.

This clonotype was found once. With a much larger clone just one base away, this may be a read error. V and J are TRBV6-1 and TRBJ2-1; D gene ambiguous. Germline CDR1 MNHNS, CDR2 SASEGT. Trimming cost V 1 base and J 10 bases, with 11 bases left between them. The CDR3 is 13 residues long. CDR3 sequence (DNA): TGTGCCAGCAGTGAAGTCACCCGTGACGAGCAGTTCTTC. As protein: CASSEVTRDEQFF.

A note on this clonotype: Possible read error: a much larger clone is one base away. The chain carries TRBV28 and TRBJ2-5; maybe TRBD1 (6 bases). This CDR3 is built from 22 residues. Germline V lookup: CDR1 MDHEN, CDR2 SYDVKM. The CDR3 loop reads CTSRPRSGRGDGMDPVQETQYF. CDR3 nucleotide sequence: TGTACCAGCAGACCTAGGTCTGGCAGGGGAGATGGGATGGACCCAGTACAAGAGACCCAGTACTTC.

This clonotype was seen more than once but under ten times. This sequence joins TRBV9 and TRBJ1-6; 9 bases are a match to TRBD1. The CDR3 extends over 16 amino acids. After removal of 1 base from V and 14 bases from J, the junction contained 13 bases not matched to a gene. The germline CDR1 and CDR2 sequences are SGDLS and YYNGEE. The DNA of the CDR3 is TGTGCCAGCAGCGTACCCGGGACAGGGTCCCTTGGGGCCCTCCACTTT. Its translation is CASSVPGTGSLGALHF.

Only a few counts were recorded for this clonotype. The V call is TRBV20-1, the J call TRBJ1-6; D gene ambiguous. The germline V and J ends were trimmed by 2 bases and 0 bases, with 11 bases remaining between them. This CDR3 spans 16 amino acids. Germline CDR1 and CDR2: DFQATT and SNEGSKA (reference sequence). The CDR3 sequence: CSARRSARSYNSPLHF. As DNA, the CDR3 is TGCAGTGCTAGAAGGTCAGCTCGCTCCTATAATTCACCCCTCCACTTT.

The chain joins TRBV5-1 to TRBJ1-6; possibly TRBD1 for D (6 bases). This CDR3 is 18 amino acids long. V lost 1 base and J 7 bases, leaving 21 bases between the germline ends. Germline assignment: CDR1 SGHRS and CDR2 YFSETQ. CDR3 amino acids: CASSLFLGDQGRNSPLHF. The CDR3 DNA follows: TGCGCCAGCAGCTTGTTTTTGGGTGACCAGGGGCGCAATTCACCCCTCCACTTT.

V is TRBV3-1 and J is TRBJ2-4; D perhaps matches TRBD1 (6 bases). The J call is doubtful: the DNA matches TRBJ2-7 better. The CDR3 sequence is 14 residues long. The germline V gene encodes CDR1 LGHDT and CDR2 YNNKEL (reference sequence). The CDR3 DNA sequence: TGTGCCAGCAGCAAGTCGACAGGACCCTACGAGCAGTACTTC. Translating it yields CASSKSTGPYEQYF.

This clonotype was seen more than once but under ten times. The chain combines TRBV5-1 with TRBJ2-3; D is ambiguous. V shed 6 bases and J shed 5 bases, with 13 bases lying between them. The CDR3 is made up of 13 amino acids. Germline-derived CDR1 and CDR2 are SGHRS and YFSETQ. The CDR3 DNA sequence: TGCGCCAGCACCCTGAGTATTATAGATACGCAGTATTTT. It specifies CASTLSIIDTQYF. The whole variable domain, filled in from reference TRBV5-1 and TRBJ2-3, reads KAGVTQTPRYLIKTRGQQVTLSCSPISGHRSVSWYQQTPGQGLQFLFEYFSETQRNKGNFPGRFSGRQFSNSRSEMNVSTLELGDSALYLCASTLSIIDTQYFGPGTRLTVL.

The CDR3 is CASSLIRGTQETQFF. CDR3 nucleotide sequence: TGTGCCAGCAGCTTAATACGGGGGACCCAAGAGACCCAGTTCTTC. The chain uses TRBV7-2 and TRBJ2-5; D may be TRBD2 (6 bases). The J call may not be correct, given that the DNA end is closer to TRBJ2-1. The CDR3 is 15 residues long. In germline, CDR1 is SGHTA, CDR2 FQGNSA.

CDR3 nucleotide sequence: TGTGCCAGCAGCCGCTTGGCAGGGAACATGAACACTGAAGCTTTCTTT. This sequence encodes CASSRLAGNMNTEAFF. This rearrangement joins TRBV27 to TRBJ1-1, with D tentatively TRBD1 (5 bases). CDR1 is MNHEY, CDR2 SMNVEV, per germline (reference sequence). The CDR3 loop spans 16 amino acids. V dropped 6 bases and J dropped 0 bases, with 17 bases sitting between them.

This clonotype was counted once. This chain uses TRBV7-2 with TRBJ2-3; 7 bases align to TRBD2. Germline V CDR1 and CDR2: SGHTA, FQGNSA. After removal of 1 base from V and 4 bases from J, the junction contained 5 bases not matched to a gene. The CDR3 runs to 15 residues. CDR3 bases: TGTGCCAGCAGCTTAGGGGGGGGGAGGGCAGATACGCAGTATTTT. It is translated as CASSLGGGRADTQYF.

This sequence joins TRBV11-2 and TRBJ1-1; the D is unclear. The V end was cut by 1 base, the J end by 1 base, with 13 bases between. CDR3 length equals 16 residues. The germline gives CDR1 SGHAT, CDR2 FQNNGV. The DNA of the CDR3 is TGTGCCAGCAGCTTAGGGGTGTCGTTAGCGAACACTGAAGCTTTCTTT. It translates to CASSLGVSLANTEAFF. Complete variable domain (other parts from reference TRBV11-2 and TRBJ1-1): EAGVAQSPRYKIIEKRQSVAFWCNPISGHATLYWYQQILGQGPKLLIQFQNNGVVDDSQLPKDRFSAERLKGVDSTLKIQPAKLEDSAVYLCASSLGVSLANTEAFFGQGTRLTVV.

This sequence joins TRBV13 and TRBJ2-3; 8 nucleotides line up with TRBD1. Germline V gene data show CDR1 as PRHDT and CDR2 as FYEKMQ (reference sequence). V lost 1 base and J lost 5; bases outside the gene matches: 5. This CDR3 spans 15 amino acids. CDR3 sequence reads: CASSLVGRGRDTQYF. The CDR3 bases are TGTGCCAGCAGCTTAGTAGGCAGGGGGCGAGATACGCAGTATTTT.

V gene TRBV27 combines with J gene TRBJ2-1; the match to TRBD1 covers 9 bases. This CDR3 comprises 20 residues. From germline, CDR1 is MNHEY and CDR2 SMNVEV (reference sequence). V trimming: 0 bases; J trimming: 0 bases; junction bases outside the gene matches: 12. CDR3 protein: CASSLSIGTGRWASYNEQFF. The CDR3 region has the DNA TGTGCCAGCAGTTTATCCATCGGGACAGGGAGGTGGGCCTCCTACAATGAGCAGTTCTTC.

The V gene is TRBV12-3 or TRBV12-4, the J gene TRBJ2-2; possibly TRBD1 for D (5 bases). The CDR3 length is 15 residues. Trimming removed 5 bases at V and 3 bases at J, with 13 bases between. CDR3 DNA: TGTGCCAGCAGTCAGGGATCTATCTACACCGGGGAGCTGTTTTTT. This gives the protein CASSQGSIYTGELFF.

The DNA for the CDR3 is TGTGCCAGCAGCCCACCGGGACAGGGGGTCGAGCAGTACTTC. Amino acid sequence: CASSPPGQGVEQYF. V and J are TRBV11-3 and TRBJ2-7; 11 bases line up with TRBD1. The CDR3 is 14 residues long. The V and J ends lost 5 bases and 6 bases, in that order; junction bases with no gene match: 6. Germline loops: CDR1 SGHNT, CDR2 YENEEA.